This T cell receptor (beta chain) was recorded in a study of monozygotic twins with inflammatory bowel disease. General study findings and limits: Ultimately, a single strong signal or clonotype associated with IBD was not supported.

About this clonotype itself: The antigen is unknown.

The CDR3 extends over 15 amino acids. Per germline, CDR1 SGHRS and CDR2 YFSETQ. Every TCR library drew on around 3,400 ng of total RNA. After re-calling the 5' RACE reads, TCRdb lists one entry per CDR3 protein, DNA absent. Its listing shows 150,000 to 200,000 distinct CDR3 sequences. J is TRBJ2-5 and V is TRBV5-1. This TCR came from a human donor with ulcerative colitis or Crohn's disease, or a healthy co-twin of an affected twin (not recorded which). Sequencing was carried out using blood. CDR3: CASSLMGNYQETQYF.